Following are 7 T cell receptor beta chains from one sample sequenced in a study of shared clonotypes between healthy human individuals. The protocol was immunoSEQ multiplex PCR, while the TCRdb copy is restricted to in-frame clones and leaves out a portion. This table has roughly 2.5 million clones, approximately 94% appearing once. The sequenced sample was naive CD4+ T cells sorted from blood. Subset defined: CD45RA+ positively selected. The receptors come from a man in his late teens or twenties in good health.

In this sample, this clone turned up once. The gene calls are TRBV27 and TRBJ2-7; 14 bases line up with TRBD2. Germline V gene lookup returns CDR1 MNHEY and CDR2 SMNVEV (reference sequence). This CDR3 is 20 amino acids long. Unmatched junction bases numbered 13, after V lost 3 bases and J lost 0 bases. CDR3 DNA: TGTGCCAGCAGTTTCTCCCCTCGGACTAGCGGGGGGACAAGCTCCTACGAGCAGTACTTC. Amino acid sequence: CASSFSPRTSGGTSSYEQYF.

The gene calls are TRBV5-4 and TRBJ2-6; TRBD2 matches 11 bases. The length of the CDR3 is 19 residues. Germline trimming cut 0 bases from V and 2 bases from J; bases unmatched to any gene: 7. Germline V lookup: CDR1 SGHNT, CDR2 YYREEE (reference sequence). The CDR3: CASSLAASGGNAGANVLTF. The CDR3 coding sequence is TGTGCCAGCAGCTTGGCGGCTAGCGGGGGGAATGCTGGGGCCAACGTCCTGACTTTC. The full variable domain, completed using reference TRBV5-4 and TRBJ2-6, is ETGVTQSPTHLIKTRGQQVTLRCSSQSGHNTVSWYQQALGQGPQFIFQYYREEENGRGNFPPRFSGLQFPNYSSELNVNALELDDSALYLCASSLAASGGNAGANVLTFGAGSRLTVL.

The chain uses TRBV6-1 and TRBJ2-7; D is unresolved. The V end lost 7 bases, the J end lost 0 bases, and 10 bases lay between the germline ends. Germline values: CDR1 MNHNS, CDR2 SASEGT. CDR3 length: 13 residues. DNA for the CDR3: TGTGCCAGCACGTCCAGACCCTCCTACGAGCAGTACTTC. Translation: CASTSRPSYEQYF.

The J gene is TRBJ2-7, the V gene TRBV5-1, with D unresolved. CDR3 size: 14 residues. Germline V gene sequence: CDR1 SGHRS, CDR2 YFSETQ. Trimming took off 4 bases at V and 1 base at J, with 12 bases between the two ends. In DNA, the CDR3 is TGCGCCAGCAGCCCCTCGGGCCAGTCCTACGAGCAGTACTTC. Amino acid sequence: CASSPSGQSYEQYF.

V usage is TRBV5-1 and J usage is TRBJ2-3; 10 nucleotides match TRBD2. The germline V gene has CDR1 SGHRS and CDR2 YFSETQ. The length of the CDR3 is 16 residues. Trimming removed 1 base from V and 5 bases from J; junction bases left unmatched: 7. DNA of the CDR3: TGCGCCAGCAGCTTGACCGGGACTAGCGTCGGAGATACGCAGTATTTT. As protein: CASSLTGTSVGDTQYF.

The chain has TRBV6-6 and TRBJ1-5; 11 bases are a match to TRBD1. Germline CDR1 is MNHNY and CDR2 is SVGAGI (reference sequence). The CDR3 is made up of 15 amino acids. The ends lost 6 bases at V and 4 bases at J; junction bases unmatched: 5. CDR3 in amino acids: CASSKGQGANQPQHF. CDR3 nucleotides: TGTGCCAGCAGCAAAGGACAGGGGGCAAATCAGCCCCAGCATTTT.

V and J are TRBV28 and TRBJ2-2; tentatively, D is TRBD1 (7 bases). This CDR3 contains 11 residues. V lost 11 bases and J lost 6, with 10 bases in between. Germline V gene sequence: CDR1 MDHEN, CDR2 SYDVKM. In DNA, the CDR3 is TGTGCCGCCAGGGGGGCCGGGGAGCTGTTTTTT. This codes for CAARGAGELFF. The full variable domain, in which reference TRBV28 and TRBJ2-2 provide the parts outside the CDR3, is DVKVTQSSRYLVKRTGEKVFLECVQDMDHENMFWYRQDPGLGLRLIYFSYDVKMKEKGDIPEGYSVSREKKERFSLILESASTNQTSMYLCAARGAGELFFGEGSRLTVL.